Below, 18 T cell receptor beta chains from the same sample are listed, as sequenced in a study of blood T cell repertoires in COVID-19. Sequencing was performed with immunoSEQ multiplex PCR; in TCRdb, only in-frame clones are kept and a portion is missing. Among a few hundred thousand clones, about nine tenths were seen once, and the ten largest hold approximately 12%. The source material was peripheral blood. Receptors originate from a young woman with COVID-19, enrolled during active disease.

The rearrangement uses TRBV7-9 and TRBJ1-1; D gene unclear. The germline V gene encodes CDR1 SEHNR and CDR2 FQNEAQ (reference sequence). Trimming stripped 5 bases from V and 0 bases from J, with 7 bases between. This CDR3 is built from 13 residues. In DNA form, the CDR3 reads TGTGCCAGCAGCCCTTATCTGAACACTGAAGCTTTCTTT. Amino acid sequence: CASSPYLNTEAFF.

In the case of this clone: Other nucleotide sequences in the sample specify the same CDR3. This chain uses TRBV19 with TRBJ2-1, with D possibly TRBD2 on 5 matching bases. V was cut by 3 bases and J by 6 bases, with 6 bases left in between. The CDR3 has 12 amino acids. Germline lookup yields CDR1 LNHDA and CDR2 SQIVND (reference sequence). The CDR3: CASSIRGNEQFF. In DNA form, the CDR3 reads TGTGCCAGTAGTATTCGGGGCAATGAGCAGTTCTTC.

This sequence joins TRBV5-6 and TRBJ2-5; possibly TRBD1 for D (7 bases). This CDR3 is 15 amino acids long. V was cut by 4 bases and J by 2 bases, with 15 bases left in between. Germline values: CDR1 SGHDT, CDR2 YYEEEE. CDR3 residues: CASSPAGGRQETQYF. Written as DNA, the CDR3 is TGTGCCAGCAGCCCAGCAGGGGGGCGGCAAGAGACCCAGTACTTC.

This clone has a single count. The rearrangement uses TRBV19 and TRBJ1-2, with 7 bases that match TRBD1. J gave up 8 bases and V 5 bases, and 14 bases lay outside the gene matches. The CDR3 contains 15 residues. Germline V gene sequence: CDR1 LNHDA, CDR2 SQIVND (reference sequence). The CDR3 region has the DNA TGTGCCAGTAGTCCTGACAGGGCAATCCCTTCAGGCTACACCTTC. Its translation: CASSPDRAIPSGYTF.

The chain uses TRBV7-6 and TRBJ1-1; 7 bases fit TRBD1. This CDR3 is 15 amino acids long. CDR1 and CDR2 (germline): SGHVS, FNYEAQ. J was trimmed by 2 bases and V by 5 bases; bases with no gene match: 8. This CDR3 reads CASSTRTGINTEAFF. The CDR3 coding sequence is TGTGCCAGCAGCACCCGGACAGGTATAAACACTGAAGCTTTCTTT.

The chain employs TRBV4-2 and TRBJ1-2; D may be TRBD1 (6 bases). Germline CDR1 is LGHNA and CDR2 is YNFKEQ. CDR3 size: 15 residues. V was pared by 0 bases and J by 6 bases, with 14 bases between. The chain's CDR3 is CASSQDHGSGDGYTF. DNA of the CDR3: TGTGCCAGCAGCCAAGATCACGGCTCAGGGGATGGCTACACCTTC.

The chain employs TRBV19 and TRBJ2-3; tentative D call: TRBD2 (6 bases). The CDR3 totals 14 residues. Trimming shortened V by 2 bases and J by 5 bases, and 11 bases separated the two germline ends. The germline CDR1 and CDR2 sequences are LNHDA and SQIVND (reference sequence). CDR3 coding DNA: TGTGCCAGTAGTATACGTGGTAGCGGAGATACGCAGTATTTT. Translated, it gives CASSIRGSGDTQYF.

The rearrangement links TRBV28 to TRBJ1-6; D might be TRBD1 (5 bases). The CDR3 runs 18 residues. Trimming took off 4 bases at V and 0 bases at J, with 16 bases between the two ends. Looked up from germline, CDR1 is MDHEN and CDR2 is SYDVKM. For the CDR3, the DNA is TGTGCCAGCAGTTCGCACAACAGGCTTAGCTCCTATAATTCACCCCTCCACTTT. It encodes CASSSHNRLSSYNSPLHF.

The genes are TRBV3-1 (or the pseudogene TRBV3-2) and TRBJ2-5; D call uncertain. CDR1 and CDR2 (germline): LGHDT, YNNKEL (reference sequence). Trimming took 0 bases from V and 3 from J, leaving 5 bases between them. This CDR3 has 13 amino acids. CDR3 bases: TGTGCCAGCAGCCAAGAGTCGGAAGAGACCCAGTACTTC. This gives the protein CASSQESEETQYF.

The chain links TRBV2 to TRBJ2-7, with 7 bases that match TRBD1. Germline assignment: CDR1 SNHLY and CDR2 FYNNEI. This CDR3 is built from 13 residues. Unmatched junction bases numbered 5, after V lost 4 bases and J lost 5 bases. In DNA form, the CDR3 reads TGTGCCAGCAGTGGGGACAGTTCCAACGAGCAGTACTTC. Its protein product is CASSGDSSNEQYF.

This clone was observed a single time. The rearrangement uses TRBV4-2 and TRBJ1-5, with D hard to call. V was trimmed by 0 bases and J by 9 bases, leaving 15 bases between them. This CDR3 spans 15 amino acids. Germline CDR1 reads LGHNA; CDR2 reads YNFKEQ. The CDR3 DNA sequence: TGTGCCAGCAGCCAAGAGTTGGTCTATCGCGCGCCCCAGCATTTT. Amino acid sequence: CASSQELVYRAPQHF.

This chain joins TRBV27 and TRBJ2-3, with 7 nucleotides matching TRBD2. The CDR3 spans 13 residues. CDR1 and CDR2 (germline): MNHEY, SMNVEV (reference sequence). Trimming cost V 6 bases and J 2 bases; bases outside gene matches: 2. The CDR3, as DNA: TGTGCCAGCAGGGGACTACACACAGATACGCAGTATTTT. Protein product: CASRGLHTDTQYF.

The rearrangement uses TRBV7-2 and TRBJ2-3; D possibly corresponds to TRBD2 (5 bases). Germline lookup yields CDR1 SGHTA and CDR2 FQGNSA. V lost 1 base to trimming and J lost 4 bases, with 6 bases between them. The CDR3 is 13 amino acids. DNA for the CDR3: TGTGCCAGCAGCTTAGAGCGGTCAGATACGCAGTATTTT. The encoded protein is CASSLERSDTQYF.

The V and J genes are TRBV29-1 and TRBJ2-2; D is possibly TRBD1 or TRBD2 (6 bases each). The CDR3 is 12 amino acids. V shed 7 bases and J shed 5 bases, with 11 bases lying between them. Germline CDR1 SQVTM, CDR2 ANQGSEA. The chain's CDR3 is CSGGARTGELFF. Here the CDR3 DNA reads TGCAGCGGGGGGGCCCGAACCGGGGAGCTGTTTTTT.

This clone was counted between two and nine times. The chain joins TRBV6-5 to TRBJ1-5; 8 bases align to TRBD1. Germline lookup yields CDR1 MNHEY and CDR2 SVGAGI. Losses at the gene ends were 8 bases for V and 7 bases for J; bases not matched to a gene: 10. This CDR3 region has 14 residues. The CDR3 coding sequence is TGTGCCAGCTCAGACAGGGGCCCCAGGCAGCCCCAGCATTTT. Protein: CASSDRGPRQPQHF.

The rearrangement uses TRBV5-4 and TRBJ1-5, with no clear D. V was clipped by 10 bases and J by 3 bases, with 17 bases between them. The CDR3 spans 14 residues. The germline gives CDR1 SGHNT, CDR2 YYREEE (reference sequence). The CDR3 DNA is TGTGCCTCCTCCGACGGGAGACCCAATCAGCCCCAGCATTTT. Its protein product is CASSDGRPNQPQHF.

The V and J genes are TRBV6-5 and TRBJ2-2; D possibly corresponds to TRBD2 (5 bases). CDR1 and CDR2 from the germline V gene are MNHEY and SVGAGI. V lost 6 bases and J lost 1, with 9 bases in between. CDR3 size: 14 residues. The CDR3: CASRSGLNTGELFF. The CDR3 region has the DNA TGTGCCAGCAGGAGCGGACTGAACACCGGGGAGCTGTTTTTT.

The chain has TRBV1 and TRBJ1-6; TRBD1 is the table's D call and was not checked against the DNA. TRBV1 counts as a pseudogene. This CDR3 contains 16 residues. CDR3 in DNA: TGCACCAGCATCGTAGGGGGACAGCGCCATAATTCACCCCTCCACTTT. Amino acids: CTSIVGGQRHNSPLHF.